These T cell receptor beta chains were read from a single sample in a study of cytomegalovirus exposure and HLA in healthy donors. Method: immunoSEQ multiplex PCR; TCRdb's copy keeps in-frame clones and lacks some. The sample lists about 140,000 clones, 80% occurring once. Sequenced material: PBMCs. These receptors were collected from a man between 50 and 59 years old in good health and CMV-seronegative. CDR3s leave out the opening cysteine and the closing phenylalanine or tryptophan.

J | V | CDR3
TRBJ2-2 | TRBV28 | AAGQANTGELF
TRBJ2-4 | TRBV30 | AWSRQDYSGD
TRBJ1-2 | TRBV7-9 | ASSLPTGSRGYT
TRBJ2-5 | TRBV2 | ASSERRGGETQY
TRBJ1-3 | TRBV12-5 | ASGTGSGNTIY
TRBJ2-3 | TRBV9 | ASSVDGLVLDTQY
TRBJ1-1 | TRBV5-1 | ASSFRTGGNTEAF
TRBJ1-2 | TRBV5-4 | ASSLVQGEGYGYT
TRBJ2-4 | TRBV19 | ASRLAGVKNIQY
TRBJ2-1 | TRBV5-1 | ASSLEGGLSYNEQF
TRBJ1-1 | TRBV5-6 | ASSRVGGSMNTEAF
TRBJ1-2 | TRBV19 | ASSISGSNYGYT
TRBJ2-5 | TRBV7-3 | ASSLLAGGRQETQY
TRBJ2-7 | TRBV6-1 | ASSAQGADSGQY
TRBJ1-5 | TRBV19 | ASSIQADNQPQH
TRBJ2-4 | TRBV9 | ASSVGGGGFLAKNIQY
TRBJ1-1 | TRBV27 | ASRSDDRAPNTEAF
TRBJ2-7 | TRBV10-2 | ASSESGNSGGRHEQY
TRBJ2-1 | TRBV7-3 | ASSLAQRDEQF
TRBJ1-2 | TRBV27 | ASSLGTGGHGYT
TRBJ2-3 | TRBV7-3 | ASSQGTDRADTQY
TRBJ1-5 | TRBV29-1 | SLSVRDRGQPQH
TRBJ2-5 | TRBV19 | ASATGTGEGTQY
TRBJ2-1 | TRBV9 | ASSVAAAPVEGQF
TRBJ1-1 | TRBV28 | ASSFRGQPAF
TRBJ2-3 | TRBV7-3 | ASSLFPQRGPTDTQY
TRBJ1-5 | TRBV7-8 | ASSLRPGQGANQPQH
TRBJ2-5 | TRBV4-1 | ASSQSAAGKETQY
TRBJ2-7 | TRBV6-1 | ASNIVSGQSYEQY
TRBJ2-7 | TRBV6-1 | ASIPPGVAYEQY
TRBJ1-5 | TRBV27 | ASSPGQGGYDQPQH
TRBJ2-7 | TRBV6-9 | ASSYPGYRALYSYEQY
TRBJ1-3 | TRBV7-8 | ASSLGTGFGNTIY
TRBJ1-1 | TRBV5-1 | ASSLRAQGNTEAF
TRBJ1-1 | TRBV2 | ASRTGIEAF
TRBJ1-5 | TRBV4-1 | ASSQDGQVYSNQPQH
TRBJ1-1 | TRBV5-1 | ASSFNRDGTEAF
TRBJ2-2 | TRBV7-3 | ASTTSGELF
TRBJ2-3 | TRBV25-1 | ASSEFGREAFEDTQY
TRBJ2-6 | TRBV4-1 | ASSQEGQGGSLSGANVLT
TRBJ1-4 | TRBV19 | ASSIDRDKLF
TRBJ1-5 | TRBV30 | AWSSNGHYNQPQH
TRBJ1-1 | TRBV28 | ASTIGQVAEAF
TRBJ2-1 | TRBV11-3 | ASSLAGVPYNEQF
TRBJ1-1 | TRBV6-6 | ASASGGPVTNTEAF
TRBJ1-6 | TRBV6-1 | ASSGTAMLNSPLH
TRBJ2-1 | TRBV30 | AWSGANNEQF
TRBJ1-2 | TRBV7-2 | ASSLNGGHVYGYT